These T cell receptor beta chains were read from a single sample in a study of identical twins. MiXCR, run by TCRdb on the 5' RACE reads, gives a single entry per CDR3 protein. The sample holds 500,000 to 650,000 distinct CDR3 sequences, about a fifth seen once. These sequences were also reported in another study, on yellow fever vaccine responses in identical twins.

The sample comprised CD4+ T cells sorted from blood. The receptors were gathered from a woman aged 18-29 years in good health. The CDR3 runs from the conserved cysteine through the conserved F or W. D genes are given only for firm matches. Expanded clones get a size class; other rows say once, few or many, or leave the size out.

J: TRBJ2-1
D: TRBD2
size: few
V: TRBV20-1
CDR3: CSAAGATATYNEQFF
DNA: TGCAGTGCAGCGGGGGCGACAGCCACCTACAATGAGCAGTTCTTC

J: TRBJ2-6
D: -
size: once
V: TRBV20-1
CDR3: CSATRLNSGANVLTF
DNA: TGCAGTGCTACCAGACTAAACTCTGGGGCCAACGTCCTGACTTTC

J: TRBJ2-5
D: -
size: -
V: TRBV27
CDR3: CASQKQGRQSGKTQYF
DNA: TGTGCCAGCCAAAAGCAGGGACGCCAAAGTGGCAAGACCCAGTACTTC

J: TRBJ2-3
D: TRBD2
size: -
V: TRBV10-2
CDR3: CASTIGLAQDTQYF
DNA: TGCGCCAGCACCATCGGACTAGCTCAAGATACGCAGTATTTT

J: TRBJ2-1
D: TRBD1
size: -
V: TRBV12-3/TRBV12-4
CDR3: CASSLGQTGGNEQFF
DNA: TGTGCCAGCAGTTTAGGGCAGACAGGGGGGAATGAGCAGTTCTTC

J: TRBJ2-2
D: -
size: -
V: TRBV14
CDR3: CASSQAIAANTGELFF
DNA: TGTGCCAGCAGCCAAGCAATAGCAGCGAACACCGGGGAGCTGTTTTTT

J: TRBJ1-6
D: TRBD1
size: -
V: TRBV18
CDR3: CASSPTTGIDSPLHF
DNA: TGTGCCAGCTCACCGACGACAGGGATAGACTCACCCCTCCACTTT

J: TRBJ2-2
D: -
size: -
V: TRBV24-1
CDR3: CATHPGRLNTGELFF
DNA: TGTGCCACTCACCCGGGACGGTTGAACACCGGGGAGCTGTTTTTT

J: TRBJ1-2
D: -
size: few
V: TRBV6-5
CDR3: CASSYSSPGTYGYTF
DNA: TGTGCCAGCAGTTACTCGAGTCCAGGGACCTATGGCTACACCTTC

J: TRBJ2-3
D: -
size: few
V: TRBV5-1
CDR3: CASSSLRAGSTDTQYF
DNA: TGCGCCAGCAGCTCGCTTCGGGCAGGAAGCACAGATACGCAGTATTTT

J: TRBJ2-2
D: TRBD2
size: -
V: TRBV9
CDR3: CASSSQLAGVRGELFF
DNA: TGTGCCAGCAGCTCTCAACTAGCGGGAGTTCGAGGGGAGCTGTTTTTT

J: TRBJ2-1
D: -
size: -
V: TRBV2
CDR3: CASRGANEQFF
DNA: TGTGCCAGCAGAGGGGCTAATGAGCAGTTCTTC

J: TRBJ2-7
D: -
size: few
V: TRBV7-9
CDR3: CASSFSPYEQYF
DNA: TGTGCCAGCAGCTTTTCCCCATACGAGCAGTACTTC

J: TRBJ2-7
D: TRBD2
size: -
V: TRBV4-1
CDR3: CASSHPLGTSGSYEQYF
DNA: TGCGCCAGCAGCCATCCCCTCGGGACTAGCGGATCCTACGAGCAGTACTTC

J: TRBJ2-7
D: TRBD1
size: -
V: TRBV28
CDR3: CASSSPATGSSYEQYF
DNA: TGTGCCAGCTCAAGCCCTGCGACAGGGAGCTCCTACGAGCAGTACTTC

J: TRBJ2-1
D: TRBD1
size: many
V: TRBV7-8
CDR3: CASSTRQGKSEQFF
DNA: TGTGCCAGCAGCACCCGACAGGGGAAGAGTGAGCAGTTCTTC

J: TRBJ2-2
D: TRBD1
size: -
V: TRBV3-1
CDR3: CASSQDRAGGRELFF
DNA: TGTGCCAGCAGCCAAGATCGGGCAGGGGGCAGGGAGCTGTTTTTT

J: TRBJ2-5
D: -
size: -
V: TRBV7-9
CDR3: CASSYGLQETQYF
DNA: TGTGCCAGCAGTTATGGACTACAAGAGACCCAGTACTTC

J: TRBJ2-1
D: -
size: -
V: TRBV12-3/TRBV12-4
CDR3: CASSLWREPTLSYNEQFF
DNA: TGTGCCAGCAGTTTGTGGCGGGAACCTACCCTTTCCTACAATGAGCAGTTCTTC

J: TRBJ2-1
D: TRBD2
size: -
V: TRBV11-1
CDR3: CASSFFPISGRALGEQFF
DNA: TGTGCCAGCAGCTTTTTTCCCATTAGCGGGAGGGCCTTAGGGGAGCAGTTCTTC

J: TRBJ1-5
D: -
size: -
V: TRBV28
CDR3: CASSLPVRGQPQHF
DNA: TGTGCCAGCAGTTTACCAGTGCGAGGCCAGCCCCAGCATTTT

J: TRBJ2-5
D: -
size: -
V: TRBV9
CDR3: CASSVGPGGGSKQETQYF
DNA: TGTGCCAGCAGCGTAGGACCGGGGGGCGGGAGTAAGCAAGAGACCCAGTACTTC

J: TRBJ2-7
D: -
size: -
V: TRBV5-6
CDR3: CASSTRTYEQYF
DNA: TGTGCCAGCAGTACCAGGACCTACGAGCAGTACTTC

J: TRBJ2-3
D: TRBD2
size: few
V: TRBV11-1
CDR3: CASSLAPGLATSTDTQYF
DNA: TGTGCCAGCAGCTTAGCCCCGGGACTAGCGACTAGCACAGATACGCAGTATTTT

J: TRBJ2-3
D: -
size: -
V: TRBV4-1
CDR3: CASSHYSGVDTQYF
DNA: TGCGCCAGCAGCCATTATTCAGGGGTAGATACGCAGTATTTT

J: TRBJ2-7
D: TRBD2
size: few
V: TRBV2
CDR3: CASSGSGTSYEQYF
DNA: TGTGCCAGCAGTGGTAGCGGGACCTCCTACGAGCAGTACTTC

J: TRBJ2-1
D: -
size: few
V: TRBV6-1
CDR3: CASTLAFDHYDEQFF
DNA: TGTGCCAGCACTCTAGCTTTCGATCACTACGATGAGCAGTTCTTC

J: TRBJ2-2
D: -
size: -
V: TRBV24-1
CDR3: CATSDLARGGVGELFF
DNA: TGTGCCACCAGTGATTTGGCCAGGGGGGGTGTCGGGGAGCTGTTTTTT

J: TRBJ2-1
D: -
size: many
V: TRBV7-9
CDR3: CASSSIESNEQFF
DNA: TGTGCCAGCAGCTCAATAGAGTCCAATGAGCAGTTCTTC

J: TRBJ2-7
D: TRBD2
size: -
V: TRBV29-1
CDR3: CSVTAGGTPYEQYF
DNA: TGCAGCGTAACAGCGGGAGGTACGCCCTACGAGCAGTACTTC

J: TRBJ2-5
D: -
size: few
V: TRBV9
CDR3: CASSESYGAGSKETQYF
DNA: TGTGCCAGCAGCGAATCCTACGGGGCAGGGTCAAAAGAGACCCAGTACTTC

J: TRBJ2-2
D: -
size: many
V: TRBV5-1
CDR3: CASRRTANTGELFF
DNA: TGCGCCAGCCGCCGGACAGCGAACACCGGGGAGCTGTTTTTT

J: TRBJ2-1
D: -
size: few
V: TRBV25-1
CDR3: CASSETGRGHEQFF
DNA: TGTGCCAGCAGTGAAACCGGGCGGGGGCATGAGCAGTTCTTC

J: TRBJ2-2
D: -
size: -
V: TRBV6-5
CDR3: CASSYWRDTGELFF
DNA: TGTGCCAGCAGTTATTGGCGCGACACCGGGGAGCTGTTTTTT

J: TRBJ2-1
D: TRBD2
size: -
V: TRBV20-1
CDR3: CSLAGGLENEQFF
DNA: TGCAGCTTAGCGGGAGGGCTCGAGAATGAGCAGTTCTTC

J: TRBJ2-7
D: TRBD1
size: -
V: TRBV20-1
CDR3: CSATPIIPGTGSYEQYF
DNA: TGCAGTGCTACACCCATCATCCCCGGGACAGGGTCCTACGAGCAGTACTTC

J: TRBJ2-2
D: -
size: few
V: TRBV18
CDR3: CASSLYANTGELFF
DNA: TGTGCCAGCTCACTTTACGCGAACACCGGGGAGCTGTTTTTT

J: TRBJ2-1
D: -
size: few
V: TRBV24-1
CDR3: CATSSPGGSAIFF
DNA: TGTGCCACCAGCTCCCCGGGCGGTAGCGCCATATTCTTC

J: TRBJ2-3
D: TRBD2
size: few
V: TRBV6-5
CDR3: CASSSGGNTDTQYF
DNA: TGTGCCAGCAGTTCGGGGGGAAACACAGATACGCAGTATTTT

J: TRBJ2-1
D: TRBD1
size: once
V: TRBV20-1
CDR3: CSARDRLGGQGTPPGQFF
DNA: TGCAGTGCTAGAGATCGATTGGGGGGACAGGGGACCCCCCCGGGACAGTTCTTC

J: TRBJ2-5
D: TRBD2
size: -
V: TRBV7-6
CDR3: CASSLIAGSPQETQYF
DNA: TGTGCCAGCAGCTTAATAGCGGGATCTCCCCAAGAGACCCAGTACTTC

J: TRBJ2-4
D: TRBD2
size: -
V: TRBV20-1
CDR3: CSAREAGLAGGQYF
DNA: TGCAGTGCTAGAGAGGCGGGACTAGCGGGGGGTCAGTACTTC

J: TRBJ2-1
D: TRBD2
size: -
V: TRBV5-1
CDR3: CASSRPGLAGVAHEQFF
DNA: TGCGCCAGCAGCCGGCCGGGACTAGCGGGAGTGGCCCATGAGCAGTTCTTC

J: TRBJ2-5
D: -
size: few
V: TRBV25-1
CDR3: CASSEAGSETQYF
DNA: TGTGCCAGCAGTGAAGCAGGGTCAGAGACCCAGTACTTC

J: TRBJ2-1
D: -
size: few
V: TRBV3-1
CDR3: CASSWGGTYNEQFF
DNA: TGTGCCAGCTCCTGGGGTGGGACCTACAATGAGCAGTTCTTC

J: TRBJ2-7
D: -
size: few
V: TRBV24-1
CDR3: CAAQSGSSYEQYF
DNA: TGTGCCGCCCAGAGTGGTAGCTCCTACGAGCAGTACTTC

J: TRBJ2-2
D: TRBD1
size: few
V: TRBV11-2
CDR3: CASSFTGGSGELFF
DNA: TGTGCCAGCAGCTTTACAGGGGGCTCCGGGGAGCTGTTTTTT

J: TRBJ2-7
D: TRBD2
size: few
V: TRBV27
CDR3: CASSPRVAGSYEQYF
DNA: TGTGCCAGCAGTCCCCGGGTAGCGGGCTCCTACGAGCAGTACTTC

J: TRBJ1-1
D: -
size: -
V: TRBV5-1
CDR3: CASSQSNMNTEAFF
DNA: TGCGCCAGCAGTCAGAGCAACATGAACACTGAAGCTTTCTTT

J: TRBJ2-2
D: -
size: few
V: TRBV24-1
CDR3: CATSDRDFFTGELFF
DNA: TGTGCCACCAGTGACAGGGACTTCTTCACCGGGGAGCTGTTTTTT

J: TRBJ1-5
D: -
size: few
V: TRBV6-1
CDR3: CASSKGRSNQPQHF
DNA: TGTGCCAGCAGTAAGGGACGTAGCAATCAGCCCCAGCATTTT

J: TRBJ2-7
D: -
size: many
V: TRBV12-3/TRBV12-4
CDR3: CASSFGPNYEQYF
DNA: TGTGCCAGCAGTTTCGGGCCCAACTACGAGCAGTACTTC

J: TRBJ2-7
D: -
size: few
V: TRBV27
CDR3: CARTEYEQYF
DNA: TGTGCCAGGACGGAATACGAGCAGTACTTC